This entry lists 29 T cell receptor beta chains sequenced from one sample in a study of T-cell memory formation after mild COVID-19 (dated by TCRdb to the early 2020s). The receptor library was made with 5' RACE. The data were produced on an Illumina NovaSeq 6000. In-frame beta chains were kept once TCRdb had trimmed the public reads at Q25 with fastp and called clones with MiXCR. Identical CDR3 protein sequences are pooled into one entry, listed with their most common genes and DNA. Counted in this sample were under 550,000 distinct CDR3 sequences; roughly 18% of them appeared once. Of the sample, over 9% falls within the top ten clones. Material: PBMCs or a T cell subset sorted from them (not recorded which). The receptors were sampled from an adult woman who had mild COVID-19 (a few samples of this study predate the infection). The sample titles of this study are shuffled in the database, so cell type and time point are left out; the donor was told from shared clones.

The chain joins TRBV12-3 or TRBV12-4 to TRBJ1-1; TRBD1 matches at 8 bases. There are 14 residues in the CDR3. J was trimmed by 10 bases and V by 9 bases; bases with no gene match: 16. The DNA for the CDR3 is TGTGCCAGTGCAATCAGCGATACCCAGGGGGCAGCTTTCTTT. Encoded protein: CASAISDTQGAAFF.

The chain recombines TRBV5-6 with TRBJ2-5; no firm D call. CDR3 length equals 14 residues. V lost 4 bases to trimming and J lost 5 bases, with 15 bases between them. Per germline, CDR1 SGHDT and CDR2 YYEEEE. The CDR3 sequence is CASSPGWSDETQYF. CDR3 in DNA: TGTGCCAGCAGCCCCGGCTGGAGTGACGAGACCCAGTACTTC.

The sample holds many counts of this clonotype. J is TRBJ2-1 and V is TRBV12-3 or TRBV12-4; 11 bases are a match to TRBD2. J lost 9 bases, V lost 8 bases, and 12 bases had no gene match. CDR3 size: 15 residues. CDR3 sequence (DNA): TGTGCCAGCGTCCTACTAGCGGGAGTCCCCGGTGAGCAGTTCTTC. Amino acids: CASVLLAGVPGEQFF.

J is TRBJ1-1 and V is TRBV6-5; the match to TRBD1 covers 7 bases. This CDR3 spans 15 amino acids. Losses at the gene ends were 0 bases for V and 3 bases for J; bases not matched to a gene: 4. Germline V gene sequence: CDR1 MNHEY, CDR2 SVGAGI. The CDR3 protein is CASSYSNRGYTEAFF. CDR3 sequence (DNA): TGTGCCAGCAGTTACTCGAACAGGGGTTACACTGAAGCTTTCTTT.

This clonotype was seen a handful of times. V is TRBV6-1 and J is TRBJ1-1, with D uncertain. V lost 5 bases to trimming and J lost 1 base, with 8 bases between them. The germline V gene encodes CDR1 MNHNS and CDR2 SASEGT. This CDR3 contains 13 residues. For the CDR3, the DNA is TGTGCCAGCAGTACTTTCAGGAACACTGAAGCTTTCTTT. Translating it yields CASSTFRNTEAFF.

This clonotype was counted ten times or more. The CDR3 DNA reads TGTGCCAGCAGTTACTCGAACTACGAGCAGTACTTC. It is translated as CASSYSNYEQYF. The gene calls are TRBV6-2 or TRBV6-3 and TRBJ2-7; D unresolved. Trimming pared 0 bases from V and 3 bases from J, leaving 3 bases between. This CDR3 is built from 12 residues. Germline CDR1 MNHEY, CDR2 SVGEGT.

This clonotype was seen at least ten times. CDR3 residues: CASSESSTSGGAEDTQYF. The CDR3 region has the DNA TGTGCCAGCAGTGAATCCTCGACTAGCGGGGGGGCAGAGGATACGCAGTATTTT. The chain recombines TRBV25-1 with TRBJ2-3, with 14 bases lining up with TRBD2. This CDR3 contains 18 residues. The J segment lost 6 bases and the V segment lost 1 base, leaving 9 bases of the junction unmatched. Looked up from germline, CDR1 is MGHDK and CDR2 is SYGVNS.

This clonotype turned up a few times. The chain carries TRBV5-1 and TRBJ2-1, with D unclear. The CDR3 sequence is 14 residues long. Germline V gene sequence: CDR1 SGHRS, CDR2 YFSETQ. The V gene lost 0 bases and the J gene lost 5 bases, with 9 bases spanning the gap. CDR3 amino acids: CASSLVTQNNEQFF. DNA of the CDR3: TGCGCCAGCAGCTTGGTGACCCAGAACAATGAGCAGTTCTTC. Filled out from reference TRBV5-1 and TRBJ2-1, the complete variable domain reads KAGVTQTPRYLIKTRGQQVTLSCSPISGHRSVSWYQQTPGQGLQFLFEYFSETQRNKGNFPGRFSGRQFSNSRSEMNVSTLELGDSALYLCASSLVTQNNEQFFGPGTRLTVL.

The chain joins TRBV24-1 to TRBJ2-1, with D maybe TRBD2 (5 bases). In germline, CDR1 is KGHDR, CDR2 SFDVKD. Trimming removed 4 bases at V and 0 bases at J, with 18 bases between. The length of the CDR3 is 18 residues. The CDR3 bases are TGTGCCACCAGTGACAGCTCTACGGGCCGGGGCTCCTACAATGAGCAGTTCTTC. Protein sequence: CATSDSSTGRGSYNEQFF.

This clonotype was observed a few times. The chain joins TRBV5-5 to TRBJ2-2; 9 positions match TRBD1. Unmatched junction bases numbered 7, after V lost 0 bases and J lost 4 bases. Germline CDR1 SGHKS, CDR2 YYEKEE (reference sequence). The CDR3 spans 17 residues. The CDR3 spells CASSLGGTGRATGELFF. CDR3 nucleotide sequence: TGTGCCAGCAGCTTGGGCGGGACAGGGAGAGCCACCGGGGAGCTGTTTTTT.

The rearrangement joins TRBV3-1 to TRBJ2-3, with D perhaps matching TRBD1 or TRBD2 (5 bases each). The CDR3 covers 14 residues. With 1 base removed from V and 8 bases from J, the gap between germline ends came to 13 bases. CDR1 and CDR2 (germline): LGHDT, YNNKEL (reference sequence). CDR3 sequence (DNA): TGTGCCAGCAGCCAAGGGCCCCTTGGGGGTACGCAGTATTTT. Translated, it gives CASSQGPLGGTQYF.

This chain joins TRBV7-8 and TRBJ2-3, with a possible D match to TRBD1 (5 bases). This CDR3 is 15 amino acids long. CDR1 SGHVS and CDR2 FQNEAQ come from the germline V gene. V dropped 3 bases and J dropped 2 bases, with 12 bases sitting between them. CDR3 amino acids: CASSFKGPVTDTQYF. The CDR3 nucleotides are TGTGCCAGCAGCTTCAAGGGGCCGGTCACAGATACGCAGTATTTT. The whole variable domain, remainder taken from reference TRBV7-8 and TRBJ2-3, is GAGVSQSPRYKVAKRGQDVALRCDPISGHVSLFWYQQALGQGPEFLTYFQNEAQLDKSGLPSDRFFAERPEGSVSTLKIQRTQQEDSAVYLCASSFKGPVTDTQYFGPGTRLTVL.

This clonotype was counted between two and nine times. The genes are TRBV5-1 and TRBJ1-2, with D perhaps matching TRBD1 (5 bases). Trimming pared 3 bases from V and 0 bases from J, leaving 9 bases between. CDR3 length: 14 amino acids. The germline V gene has CDR1 SGHRS and CDR2 YFSETQ. The CDR3 nucleotides are TGCGCCAGCAGCTCCCAGGGAGCTAACTATGGCTACACCTTC. Protein: CASSSQGANYGYTF. The full variable domain, with the rest looked up from reference TRBV5-1 and TRBJ1-2, is KAGVTQTPRYLIKTRGQQVTLSCSPISGHRSVSWYQQTPGQGLQFLFEYFSETQRNKGNFPGRFSGRQFSNSRSEMNVSTLELGDSALYLCASSSQGANYGYTFGSGTRLTVV.

This clonotype appeared many times. The chain joins TRBV12-3 or TRBV12-4 to TRBJ1-1, with 7 positions matching TRBD1. Trimming took 5 bases from V and 1 from J; bases not matched to a gene: 7. The CDR3 is 15 residues long. The CDR3, as DNA: TGTGCCAGCAGTCTAGGGGGCGCGGGGAACACTGAAGCTTTCTTT. Its translation is CASSLGGAGNTEAFF.

This clonotype was observed a few times. J is TRBJ1-4 and V is TRBV10-2; D may be TRBD1 (5 bases). The CDR3 contains 15 residues. Germline values: CDR1 WSHSY, CDR2 SAAADI. The ends were cut back, 3 bases at V and 7 bases at J, with 15 bases in the middle. The CDR3 reads CASSDPRAASEKLFF. CDR3 in DNA: TGCGCCAGCAGTGACCCCAGGGCGGCTAGTGAAAAACTGTTTTTT.

V is TRBV6-2 or TRBV6-3 and J is TRBJ2-5; 9 positions match TRBD2. Germline V gene data show CDR1 as MNHEY and CDR2 as SVGEGT. This CDR3 has 16 residues. After removal of 0 bases from V and 3 bases from J, the junction contained 5 bases not matched to a gene. The CDR3 reads CASSYSKRLAEETQYF. In nucleotides, the CDR3 is TGTGCCAGCAGTTACTCGAAGCGACTAGCGGAAGAGACCCAGTACTTC.

This chain links TRBV5-6 with TRBJ2-1; 11 nucleotides align to TRBD2. The CDR3 extends over 16 amino acids. Germline V gene data show CDR1 as SGHDT and CDR2 as YYEEEE. J lost 4 bases, V lost 1 base, and 4 bases had no gene match. CDR3 region: CASSLPGLAEYNEQFF. CDR3 nucleotides: TGTGCCAGCAGCTTGCCGGGACTAGCGGAATACAATGAGCAGTTCTTC. Full variable domain (outside the CDR3, taken from reference TRBV5-6 and TRBJ2-1): DAGVTQSPTHLIKTRGQQVTLRCSPKSGHDTVSWYQQALGQGPQFIFQYYEEEERQRGNFPDRFSGHQFPNYSSELNVNALLLGDSALYLCASSLPGLAEYNEQFFGPGTRLTVL.

This clonotype has more than one count but fewer than ten. The chain combines TRBV7-8 with TRBJ1-1, with 7 bases lining up with TRBD1. Germline CDR1 is SGHVS and CDR2 is FQNEAQ. This CDR3 has 16 amino acids. Trimming at V came to 5 bases and at J to 0 bases, leaving 9 bases not matched to a gene. The CDR3 spells CASSPTGQIMNTEAFF. CDR3 sequence (DNA): TGTGCCAGCAGCCCGACGGGACAGATAATGAACACTGAAGCTTTCTTT.

The rearrangement uses TRBV12-3 or TRBV12-4 and TRBJ1-1, with 7 bases that match TRBD1. V lost 7 bases and J lost 0; bases outside the gene matches: 8. The CDR3 consists of 15 residues. The CDR3, as DNA: TGTGCCAGCACTTCAGGGGGGGCTTTGAACACTGAAGCTTTCTTT. Translated: CASTSGGALNTEAFF.

This clonotype came up a few times. This chain connects TRBV7-6 to TRBJ2-7; 8 nucleotides match TRBD1. V shed 1 base, J shed 5 bases, and the junction held 7 bases outside the gene matches. The CDR3 extends over 15 amino acids. Germline V gives CDR1 SGHVS, CDR2 FNYEAQ. The CDR3 nucleotides are TGTGCCAGCAGCTTAGAAAGTGCAGGGGGCCACGAGCAGTACTTC. Amino acids: CASSLESAGGHEQYF.

This clonotype was found a few times. The chain links TRBV6-1 to TRBJ1-4; the D gene is possibly TRBD1 (6 bases). Germline assignment: CDR1 MNHNS and CDR2 SASEGT. The CDR3 runs to 14 residues. Trimming removed 6 bases from V and 5 bases from J, with 13 bases in between. The CDR3 coding sequence is TGTGCCAGCAGGAAGGGGGAAAAGAATGAAAAACTGTTTTTT. The encoded protein is CASRKGEKNEKLFF.

This clonotype was counted many times. The J gene is TRBJ2-1, the V gene TRBV20-1, with D uncertain. Germline V gives CDR1 DFQATT, CDR2 SNEGSKA (reference sequence). V was trimmed by 3 bases and J by 6 bases, leaving 9 bases between them. The CDR3 has 12 amino acids. DNA for the CDR3: TGCAGTGCTAGGAAGAGTTCCAATGAGCAGTTCTTC. Its protein product is CSARKSSNEQFF.

This rearrangement joins TRBV4-3 to TRBJ2-7; D remains unclear. The germline V gene encodes CDR1 LGHNA and CDR2 YSLEER. The CDR3 totals 14 residues. Trimming pared 0 bases from V and 9 bases from J, leaving 15 bases between. The CDR3 loop reads CASSQERSNGLQYF. CDR3 in DNA: TGCGCCAGCAGCCAAGAGAGGTCCAATGGGTTGCAGTACTTC.

This clonotype was observed a few times. CDR3 DNA sequence: TGTGCCTGGATCCTAGCGGGAGGTTTCGAGCAGTACTTC. It translates to CAWILAGGFEQYF. The rearrangement links TRBV30 to TRBJ2-7; 11 bases are shared with TRBD2. Germline V gene sequence: CDR1 GTSNPN, CDR2 SVGIG (reference sequence). Unmatched junction bases numbered 5, after V lost 4 bases and J lost 6 bases. The CDR3 length is 13 residues.

The chain carries TRBV9 and TRBJ2-7; D is unclear. Trimming left V 0 bases short and J 6 bases short, with 10 bases between. The germline CDR1 and CDR2 sequences are SGDLS and YYNGEE. CDR3 length equals 13 residues. CDR3 loop: CASSVGEAGEQYF. CDR3 in DNA: TGTGCCAGCAGCGTAGGCGAAGCAGGCGAGCAGTACTTC.

This chain links TRBV7-9 with TRBJ2-7; TRBD1 is a possible D gene (6 bases). This CDR3 has 13 residues. Germline assignment: CDR1 SEHNR and CDR2 FQNEAQ (reference sequence). V was pared by 0 bases and J by 7 bases, with 10 bases between. CDR3 nucleotide sequence: TGTGCCAGCAGCTTAGCGGGGGCGCATGAGCAGTACTTC. This codes for CASSLAGAHEQYF.

The rearrangement links TRBV18 to TRBJ2-2; D remains unclear. The germline gives CDR1 KGHSH, CDR2 LQKENI. The CDR3 is made up of 14 amino acids. V was cut by 5 bases and J by 8 bases, with 15 bases left in between. The CDR3 is CASSSRAELGELFF. The CDR3 DNA is TGTGCCAGCTCATCCCGGGCCGAGCTGGGGGAGCTGTTTTTT.

This chain joins TRBV12-3 or TRBV12-4 and TRBJ2-1; 9 bases fit TRBD2. V lost 5 bases and J lost 9; bases outside the gene matches: 17. This CDR3 region has 17 residues. CDR3 nucleotide sequence: TGTGCCAGCAGTCCCCTGAAAGCGGGAGGAGGGGGTGGTGAGCAGTTCTTC. Translating it yields CASSPLKAGGGGGEQFF.

This chain links TRBV11-2 with TRBJ2-1; D remains ambiguous. CDR3 length: 14 amino acids. In germline, CDR1 is SGHAT, CDR2 FQNNGV. The V and J ends lost 0 bases and 7 bases respectively, with 10 bases between them. This CDR3 reads CASSLDYGVNEQFF. The CDR3 DNA follows: TGTGCCAGCAGCTTAGACTATGGAGTGAATGAGCAGTTCTTC.